This is a list of T cell receptor beta chains from one sample in a study of shared clonotypes between healthy human individuals. This table comes from immunoSEQ multiplex PCR, and its TCRdb copy is limited to in-frame clones, with some not included. Here the sample spans over a million clones, 95% to 99% being singletons. Sequencing was done on a sample of naive CD4+ T cells sorted from blood. The receptors shown here come from a man aged 25 to 40 in good health. Both conserved end residues are part of each CDR3. Each record gives: CDR3 DNA, CDR3 protein, clone size, D gene, J gene, V gene. A D gene is named only where the DNA matches it firmly. Rows may omit the clone size; those that give it use once, few, many or a size class.

TGTGCCAGCAGCTCAGGGGGGGGTGAAAAACTGTTTTTT | CASSSGGGEKLFF | - | TRBD1 | TRBJ1-4 | TRBV28
TGTGCCAGCAGCCCCCCTGGGAGGGGCTATAGCAATCAGCCCCAGCATTTT | CASSPPGRGYSNQPQHF | - | - | TRBJ1-5 | TRBV28
TGTGCCAGCAGCCGGGGACAGGGGAAAGAGACCCAGTACTTC | CASSRGQGKETQYF | - | TRBD1 | TRBJ2-5 | TRBV9
TGTGCCAGCAGGGGGACTAGCGGGAGAGGGGAGACCCAGTACTTC | CASRGTSGRGETQYF | - | TRBD2 | TRBJ2-5 | TRBV7-2
TGTGCCAGCAGCCAACGACAGGGGTGGGAGACCCAGTACTTC | CASSQRQGWETQYF | once | TRBD1 | TRBJ2-5 | TRBV7-2
TGTGCCAGCAGCGTAGCTGACGGAACAGATACGCAGTATTTT | CASSVADGTDTQYF | - | - | TRBJ2-3 | TRBV9
TGTGCCAGCAGCTTAGTTGGTTCGGCGGGAGTAAGGGAGACCCAGTACTTC | CASSLVGSAGVRETQYF | - | TRBD2 | TRBJ2-5 | TRBV7-2
TGTGCCAGCAGCTTTAGCGGGGGCGCCCCAGATACGCAGTATTTT | CASSFSGGAPDTQYF | - | TRBD2 | TRBJ2-3 | TRBV7-9
TGTGCCAGCAGTCCCTCAGGGTTGGGCTACGAGCAGTACTTC | CASSPSGLGYEQYF | once | - | TRBJ2-7 | TRBV28
TGCAGTGCTAGAGCATCCTACGAGCAGTACTTC | CSARASYEQYF | - | - | TRBJ2-7 | TRBV20-1
TGTGCCAGCAGCCACGTGGTCATGACTAGCGTAAACACAGATACGCAGTATTTT | CASSHVVMTSVNTDTQYF | once | TRBD2 | TRBJ2-3 | TRBV7-3
TGTGCCAGCAGCCCCGGGGTAGCTTGGGCTCAAGAGACCCAGTACTTC | CASSPGVAWAQETQYF | once | - | TRBJ2-5 | TRBV14
TGTGCCAGCAGTATCGAAGCGGGAAACTACGAGCAGTACTTC | CASSIEAGNYEQYF | - | TRBD2 | TRBJ2-7 | TRBV6-5
TGTGCCAGCAGCGTAGCACTAGCCGGCGAGCAGTACTTC | CASSVALAGEQYF | - | - | TRBJ2-7 | TRBV9
TGTGCCAGCAGTGCCGGCGATACGAATGAAAAACTGTTTTTT | CASSAGDTNEKLFF | - | - | TRBJ1-4 | TRBV27
TGTGCCAGCAGTTACGGACAGGGCTACGAGCAGTACTTC | CASSYGQGYEQYF | - | TRBD1 | TRBJ2-7 | TRBV28
TGTGCCAGCAGTTTGTACCCCTCAGGGTACGGCTACACCTTC | CASSLYPSGYGYTF | - | - | TRBJ1-2 | TRBV27
TGTGCCAGCAGTCGCGTCGTGAAACCTAGAGATACGCAGTATTTT | CASSRVVKPRDTQYF | - | - | TRBJ2-3 | TRBV28
TGTGCCAGCTCACCACGATCAGGGGGCTCGCGCGGGACCAGCTACGAGCAGTACTTC | CASSPRSGGSRGTSYEQYF | - | TRBD1 | TRBJ2-7 | TRBV18
TGTGCCAGCAGCTTGGGGGCCGGGACTACGATCGAGCAGTACTTC | CASSLGAGTTIEQYF | - | - | TRBJ2-7 | TRBV7-6
TGTGCCAGCAGCTTAGATGGTCTAGCGGAGGTGTACTTC | CASSLDGLAEVYF | - | TRBD2 | TRBJ2-7 | TRBV7-8
TGCGCCAGCAGCCAAGATTTAGGGGGCGCCTACAATGAGCAGTTCTTC | CASSQDLGGAYNEQFF | - | TRBD1 | TRBJ2-1 | TRBV4-3
TGTGCCAGCAGCTTGAGTACCGGACTAGACGGCAATGAGCAGTTCTTC | CASSLSTGLDGNEQFF | - | TRBD2 | TRBJ2-1 | TRBV5-6
TGTGCCAGCAGCAATCCAGGCAGCAAGCAAGAGACCCAGTACTTC | CASSNPGSKQETQYF | - | - | TRBJ2-5 | TRBV28
TGTGCCACCAGCAGAGATTGGTCGGCGGAGACCCAGTACTTC | CATSRDWSAETQYF | - | - | TRBJ2-5 | TRBV15
TGTGCCAGCAGTTCACTCACAGGGGCCTACGAGCAGTACTTC | CASSSLTGAYEQYF | - | TRBD1 | TRBJ2-7 | TRBV6-1
TGCGCCAGCAGCTTTAGAGCTAGCTCAGCCTACGAGCAGTACTTC | CASSFRASSAYEQYF | once | - | TRBJ2-7 | TRBV5-1
TGCGCCAGCAGCTCCCCGGGACAGGGGGCGATCTACGAGCAGTACTTC | CASSSPGQGAIYEQYF | - | TRBD1 | TRBJ2-7 | TRBV5-1
TGTGCCAGCAGTGAAGAACCGGGACTAGCGGGAGGTCCTGGGGCCAACGTCCTGACTTTC | CASSEEPGLAGGPGANVLTF | once | TRBD2 | TRBJ2-6 | TRBV6-1
TGTGCGAGCGATGGGACTAACTCCTACAATGAGCAGTTCTTC | CASDGTNSYNEQFF | - | TRBD2 | TRBJ2-1 | TRBV28
TGCACCAGCAGCCGGCGGGACGACTCCTACAATGAGCAGTTCTTC | CTSSRRDDSYNEQFF | - | - | TRBJ2-1 | TRBV1
TGTGCCAGCAGTTTACCTCGTCAATCCCCGGGACAGGGATTCTATGGCTACACCTTC | CASSLPRQSPGQGFYGYTF | - | TRBD1 | TRBJ1-2 | TRBV28
TGTGCCTGGAGTGTACGGAATGAAAAACTGTTTTTT | CAWSVRNEKLFF | - | - | TRBJ1-4 | TRBV30